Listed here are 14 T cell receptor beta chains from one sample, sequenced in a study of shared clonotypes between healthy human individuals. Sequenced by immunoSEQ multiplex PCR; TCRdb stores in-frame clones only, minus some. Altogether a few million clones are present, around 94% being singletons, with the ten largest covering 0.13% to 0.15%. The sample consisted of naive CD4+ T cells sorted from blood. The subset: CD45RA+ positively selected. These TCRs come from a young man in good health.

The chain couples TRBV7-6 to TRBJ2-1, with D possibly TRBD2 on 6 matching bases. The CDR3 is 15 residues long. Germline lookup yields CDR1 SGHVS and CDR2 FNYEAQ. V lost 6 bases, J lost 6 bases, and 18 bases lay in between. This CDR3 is CASSLQEGLGNEQFF. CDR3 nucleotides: TGTGCCAGCAGTCTCCAGGAGGGCCTCGGCAATGAGCAGTTCTTC.

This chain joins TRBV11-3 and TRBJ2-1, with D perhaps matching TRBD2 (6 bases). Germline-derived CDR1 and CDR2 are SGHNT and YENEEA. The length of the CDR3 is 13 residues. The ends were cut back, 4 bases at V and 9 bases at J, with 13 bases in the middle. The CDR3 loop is CASSSQGGGEQFF. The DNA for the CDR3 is TGTGCCAGCAGCTCGCAGGGAGGTGGTGAGCAGTTCTTC.

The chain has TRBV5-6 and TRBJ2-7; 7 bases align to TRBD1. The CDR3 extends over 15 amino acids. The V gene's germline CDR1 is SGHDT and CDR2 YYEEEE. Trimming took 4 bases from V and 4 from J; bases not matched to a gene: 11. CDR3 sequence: CASSAPDRPLYEQYF. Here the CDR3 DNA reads TGTGCCAGCAGCGCCCCGGACAGGCCTCTATACGAGCAGTACTTC.

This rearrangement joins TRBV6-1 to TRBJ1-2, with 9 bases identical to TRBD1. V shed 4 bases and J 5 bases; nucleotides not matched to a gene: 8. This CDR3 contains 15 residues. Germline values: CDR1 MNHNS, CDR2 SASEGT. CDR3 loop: CASSAELGTGYGYTF. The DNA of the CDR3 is TGTGCCAGCAGTGCAGAACTTGGGACAGGGTATGGCTACACCTTC.

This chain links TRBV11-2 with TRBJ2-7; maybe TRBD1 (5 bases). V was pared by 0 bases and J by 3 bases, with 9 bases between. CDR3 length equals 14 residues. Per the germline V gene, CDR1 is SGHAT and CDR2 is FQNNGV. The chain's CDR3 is CASSLELTVYEQYF. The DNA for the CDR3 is TGTGCCAGCAGCTTAGAATTGACAGTCTACGAGCAGTACTTC.

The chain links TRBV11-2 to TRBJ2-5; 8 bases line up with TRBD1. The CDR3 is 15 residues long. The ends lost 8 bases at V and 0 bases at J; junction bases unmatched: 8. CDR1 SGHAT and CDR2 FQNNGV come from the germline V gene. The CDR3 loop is CASGPTGVHQETQYF. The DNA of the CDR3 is TGTGCCAGCGGTCCGACAGGGGTCCACCAAGAGACCCAGTACTTC.

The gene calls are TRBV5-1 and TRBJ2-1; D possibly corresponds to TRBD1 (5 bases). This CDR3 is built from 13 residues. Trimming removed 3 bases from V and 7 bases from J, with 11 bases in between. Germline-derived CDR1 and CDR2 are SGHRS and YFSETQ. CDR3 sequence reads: CASSSQVGNEQFF. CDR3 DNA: TGCGCCAGCAGCTCACAGGTGGGGAATGAGCAGTTCTTC.

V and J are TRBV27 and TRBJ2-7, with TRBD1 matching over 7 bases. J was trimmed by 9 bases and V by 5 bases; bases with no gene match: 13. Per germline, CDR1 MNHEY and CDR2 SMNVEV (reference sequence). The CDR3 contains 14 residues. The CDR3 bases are TGTGCCAGCAGTCCTACAGGGGTAGGCGACGTGCAGTACTTC. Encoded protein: CASSPTGVGDVQYF.

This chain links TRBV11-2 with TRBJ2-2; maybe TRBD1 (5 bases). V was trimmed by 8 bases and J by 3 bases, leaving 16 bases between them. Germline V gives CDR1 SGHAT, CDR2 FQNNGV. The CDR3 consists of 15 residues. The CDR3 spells CASRYLRVDTGELFF. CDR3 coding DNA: TGTGCCAGCCGTTACCTCAGGGTGGACACCGGGGAGCTGTTTTTT.

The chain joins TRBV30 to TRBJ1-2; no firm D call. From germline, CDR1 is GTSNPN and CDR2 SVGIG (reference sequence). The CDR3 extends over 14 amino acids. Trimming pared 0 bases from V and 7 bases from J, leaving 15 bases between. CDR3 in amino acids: CAWSVNRVGPGYTF. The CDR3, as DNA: TGTGCCTGGAGTGTAAACAGAGTAGGGCCTGGCTACACCTTC.

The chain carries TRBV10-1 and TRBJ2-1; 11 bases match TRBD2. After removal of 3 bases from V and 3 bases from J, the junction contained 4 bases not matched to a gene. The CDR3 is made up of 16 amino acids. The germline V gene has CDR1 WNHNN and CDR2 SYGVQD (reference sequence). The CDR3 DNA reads TGCGCCAGCAGTGAATGGACTAGCGGGCTCTACAATGAGCAGTTCTTC. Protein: CASSEWTSGLYNEQFF.

The CDR3 region has the DNA TGTGCCAGTACAGACAGAAACACCGGGGAGCTGTTTTTT. It is translated as CASTDRNTGELFF. The chain recombines TRBV19 with TRBJ2-2; weak D call: TRBD1 (5 bases). Trimming shortened V by 7 bases and J by 2 bases, and 8 bases separated the two germline ends. Germline-derived CDR1 and CDR2 are LNHDA and SQIVND (reference sequence). The CDR3 runs to 13 residues. The full variable domain, in which reference TRBV19 and TRBJ2-2 provide the parts outside the CDR3, is DGGITQSPKYLFRKEGQNVTLSCEQNLNHDAMYWYRQDPGQGLRLIYYSQIVNDFQKGDIAEGYSVSREKKESFPLTVTSAQKNPTAFYLCASTDRNTGELFFGEGSRLTVL.

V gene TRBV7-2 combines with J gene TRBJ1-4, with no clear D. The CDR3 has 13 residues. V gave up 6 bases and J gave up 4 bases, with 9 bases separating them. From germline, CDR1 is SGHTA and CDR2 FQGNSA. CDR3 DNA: TGTGCCAGCAGGGTGGGCGTTAATGAAAAACTGTTTTTT. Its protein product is CASRVGVNEKLFF. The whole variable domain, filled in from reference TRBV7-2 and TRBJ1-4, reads GAGVSQSPSNKVTEKGKDVELRCDPISGHTALYWYRQSLGQGLEFLIYFQGNSAPDKSGLPSDRFSAERTGGSVSTLTIQRTQQEDSAVYLCASRVGVNEKLFFGSGTQLSVL.

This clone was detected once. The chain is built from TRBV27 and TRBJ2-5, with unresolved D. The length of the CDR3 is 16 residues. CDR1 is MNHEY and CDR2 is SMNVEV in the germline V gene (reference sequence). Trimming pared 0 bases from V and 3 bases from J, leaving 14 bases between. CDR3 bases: TGTGCCAGCAGTTTATCGTTTCCAGCTAAGAAAGAGACCCAGTACTTC. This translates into CASSLSFPAKKETQYF.